Sequencing of this T cell receptor (beta chain) was carried out in a study of cytomegalovirus exposure and HLA in healthy donors. Findings of the study overall: Most sequenced TCRs were rare (though some public TCRs occurred in many donors).

Germline CDR1 LNHNV, CDR2 YYDKDF (reference sequence). The CDR3 is made up of 16 amino acids. The V segment lost 1 base and the J segment 6 bases; nucleotides outside the gene matches: 8. As regards this clone: The antigen is undetermined.

The PCR had 60 Vbeta and 13 Jbeta primers. The table came from immunoSEQ multiplex PCR; TCRdb's copy has only in-frame clones and leaves some out. The sample gives about 110,000 clones, 75% of which show up once; 2% to 3% is in the top ten. The sample comprised PBMCs. The V call is TRBV15, the J call TRBJ2-3; 9 nucleotides agree with TRBD2. This receptor was obtained from a man aged 40-49 years in good health and CMV-seronegative. Here the CDR3 reads CATSRVGLAGSDTQYF. CDR3 nucleotide sequence: TGTGCCACCAGCAGAGTGGGACTAGCTGGGTCCGATACGCAGTATTTT.